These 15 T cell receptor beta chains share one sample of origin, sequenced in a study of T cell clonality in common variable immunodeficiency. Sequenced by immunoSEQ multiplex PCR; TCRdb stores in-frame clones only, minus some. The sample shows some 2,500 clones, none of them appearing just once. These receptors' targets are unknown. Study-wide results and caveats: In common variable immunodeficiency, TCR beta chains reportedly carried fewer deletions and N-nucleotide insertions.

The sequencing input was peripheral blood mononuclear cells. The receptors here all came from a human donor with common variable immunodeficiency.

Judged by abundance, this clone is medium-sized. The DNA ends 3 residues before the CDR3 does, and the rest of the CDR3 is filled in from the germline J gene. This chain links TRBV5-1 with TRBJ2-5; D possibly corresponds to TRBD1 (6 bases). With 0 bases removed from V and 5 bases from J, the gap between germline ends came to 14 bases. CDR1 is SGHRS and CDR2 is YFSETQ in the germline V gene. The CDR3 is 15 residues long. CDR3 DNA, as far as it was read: TGCGCCAGCAGCTTGGGACAGGTGGATTCGGAGACC. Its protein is CASSLGQVDSET. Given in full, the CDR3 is CASSLGQVDSETQYF.

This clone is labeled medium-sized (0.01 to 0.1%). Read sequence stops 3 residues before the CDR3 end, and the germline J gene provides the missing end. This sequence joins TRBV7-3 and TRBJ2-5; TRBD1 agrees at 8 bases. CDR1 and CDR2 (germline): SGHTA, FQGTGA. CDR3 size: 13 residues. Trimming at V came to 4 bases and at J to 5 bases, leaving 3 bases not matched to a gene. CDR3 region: CASSSTGGETQYF. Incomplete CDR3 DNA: TGTGCCAGCAGCTCCACAGGGGGGGAGACC.

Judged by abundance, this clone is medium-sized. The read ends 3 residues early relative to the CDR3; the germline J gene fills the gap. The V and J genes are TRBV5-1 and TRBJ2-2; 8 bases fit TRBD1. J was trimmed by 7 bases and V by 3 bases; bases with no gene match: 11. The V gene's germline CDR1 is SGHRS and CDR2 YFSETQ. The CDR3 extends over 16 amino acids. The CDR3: CASSSGQGIYGGELFF. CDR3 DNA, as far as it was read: TGCGCCAGCAGCTCTGGACAGGGAATATATGGCGGGGAG.

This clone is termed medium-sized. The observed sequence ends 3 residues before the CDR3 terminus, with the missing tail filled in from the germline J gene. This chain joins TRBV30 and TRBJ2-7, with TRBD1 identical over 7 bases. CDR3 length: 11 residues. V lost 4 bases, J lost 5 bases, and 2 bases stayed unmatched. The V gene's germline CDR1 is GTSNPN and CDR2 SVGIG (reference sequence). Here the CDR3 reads CAWNRGHEQYF. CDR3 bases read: TGTGCCTGGAACAGGGGCCACGAG.

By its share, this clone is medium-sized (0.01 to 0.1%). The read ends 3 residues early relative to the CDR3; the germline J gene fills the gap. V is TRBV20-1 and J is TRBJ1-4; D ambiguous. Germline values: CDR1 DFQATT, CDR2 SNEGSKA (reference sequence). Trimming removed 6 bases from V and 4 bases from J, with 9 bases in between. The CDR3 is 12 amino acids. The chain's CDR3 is CSAPALNEKLFF. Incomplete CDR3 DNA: TGCAGTGCCCCTGCACTTAATGAAAAA.

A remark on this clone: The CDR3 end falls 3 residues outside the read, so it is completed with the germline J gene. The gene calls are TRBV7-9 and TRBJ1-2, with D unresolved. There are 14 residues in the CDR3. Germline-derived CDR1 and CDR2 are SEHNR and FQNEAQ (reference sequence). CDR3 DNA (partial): TGTGCCAGCAGCTTTGACTCGATAGGATTCGGC. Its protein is CASSFDSIGFG. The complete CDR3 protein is CASSFDSIGFGYTF.

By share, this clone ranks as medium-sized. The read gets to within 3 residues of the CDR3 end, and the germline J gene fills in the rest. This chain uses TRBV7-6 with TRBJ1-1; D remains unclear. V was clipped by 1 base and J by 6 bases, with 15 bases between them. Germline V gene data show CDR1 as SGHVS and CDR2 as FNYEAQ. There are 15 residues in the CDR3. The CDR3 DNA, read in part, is TGTGCCAGCAGCTTAGGACCGAGGGTTTTGGCTGAA. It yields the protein CASSLGPRVLAE. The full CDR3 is CASSLGPRVLAEAFF.

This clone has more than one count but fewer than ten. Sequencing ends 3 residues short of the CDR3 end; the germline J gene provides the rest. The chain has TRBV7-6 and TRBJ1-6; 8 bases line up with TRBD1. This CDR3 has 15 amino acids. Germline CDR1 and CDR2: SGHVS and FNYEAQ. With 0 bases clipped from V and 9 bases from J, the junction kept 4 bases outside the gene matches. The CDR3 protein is CASSLADRASSPLHF. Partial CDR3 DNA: TGTGCCAGCAGCTTAGCGGACAGGGCGAGTTCACCC.

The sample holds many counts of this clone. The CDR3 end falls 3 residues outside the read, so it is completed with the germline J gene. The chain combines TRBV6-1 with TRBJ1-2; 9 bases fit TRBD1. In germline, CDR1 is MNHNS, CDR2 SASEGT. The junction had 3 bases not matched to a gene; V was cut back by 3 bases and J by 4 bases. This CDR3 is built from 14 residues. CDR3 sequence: CASSEGTGSYGYTF. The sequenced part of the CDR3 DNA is TGTGCCAGCAGTGAGGGGACAGGGAGCTATGGC.

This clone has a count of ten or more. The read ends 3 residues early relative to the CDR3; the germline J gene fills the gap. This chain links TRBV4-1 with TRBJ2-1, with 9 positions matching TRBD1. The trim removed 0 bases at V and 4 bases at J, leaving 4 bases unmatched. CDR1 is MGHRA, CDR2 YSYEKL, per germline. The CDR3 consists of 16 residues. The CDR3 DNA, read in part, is TGCGCCAGCAGCCAAGATGAAGGGACAGGGTACAATGAG. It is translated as CASSQDEGTGYNE. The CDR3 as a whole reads CASSQDEGTGYNEQFF.

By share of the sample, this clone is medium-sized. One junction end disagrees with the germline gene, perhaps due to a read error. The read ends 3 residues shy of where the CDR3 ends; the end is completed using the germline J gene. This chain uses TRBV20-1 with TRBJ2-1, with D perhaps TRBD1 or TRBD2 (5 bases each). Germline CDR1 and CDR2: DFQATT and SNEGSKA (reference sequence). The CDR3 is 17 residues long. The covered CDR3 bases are TGCAGTGTTAGAGGTAGAGGGGCCTCTTCTTATTACAATGAG. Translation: CSVRGRGASSYYNE. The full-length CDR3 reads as CSVRGRGASSYYNEQFF.

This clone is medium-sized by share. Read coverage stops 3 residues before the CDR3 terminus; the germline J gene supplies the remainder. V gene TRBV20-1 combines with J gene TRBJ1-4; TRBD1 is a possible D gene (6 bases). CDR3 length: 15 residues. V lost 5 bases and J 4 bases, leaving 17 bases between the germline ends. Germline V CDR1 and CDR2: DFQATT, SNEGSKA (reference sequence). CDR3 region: CSAPIPVRGNEKLFF. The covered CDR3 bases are TGCAGTGCTCCGATTCCAGTCAGGGGTAATGAAAAA.

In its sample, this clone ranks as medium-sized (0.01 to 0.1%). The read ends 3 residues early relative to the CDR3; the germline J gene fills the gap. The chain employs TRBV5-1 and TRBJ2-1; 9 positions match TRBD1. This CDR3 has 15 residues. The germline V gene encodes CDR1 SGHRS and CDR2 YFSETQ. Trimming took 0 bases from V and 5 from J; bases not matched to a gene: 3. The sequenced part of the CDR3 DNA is TGCGCCAGCAGCTTGGCGGGACAGGGCGACAATGAG. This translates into CASSLAGQGDNE. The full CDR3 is CASSLAGQGDNEQFF.

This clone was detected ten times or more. The CDR3 sequence: CASSLLPRGGRLNEQYF. The CDR3 bases that were read are TGTGCCAGCAGTTTACTTCCTCGGGGGGGGCGATTAAACGAG. The chain joins TRBV12-3 or TRBV12-4 to TRBJ2-7; 8 positions agree with TRBD2. The sequence runs out 3 residues before the end of the CDR3; the remainder is reconstructed from the germline J gene. V lost 2 bases, J lost 5 bases, and 14 bases stayed unmatched. The CDR3 loop spans 17 amino acids.

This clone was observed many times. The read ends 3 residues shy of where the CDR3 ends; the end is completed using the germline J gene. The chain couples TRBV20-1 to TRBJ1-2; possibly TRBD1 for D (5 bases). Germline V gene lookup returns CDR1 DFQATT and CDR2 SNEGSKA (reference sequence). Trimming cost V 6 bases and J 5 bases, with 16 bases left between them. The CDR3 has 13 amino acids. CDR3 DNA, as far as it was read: TGCAGTGCAACGAGGGGTGCCGGGTATGGC. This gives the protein CSATRGAGYG. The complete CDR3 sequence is CSATRGAGYGYTF.